This entry lists 2 T cell receptor beta chains sequenced from one sample in a study of cytomegalovirus exposure and HLA in healthy donors. TCRdb's copy holds only in-frame clones and misses some; the assay was immunoSEQ multiplex PCR. The sample lists about 110,000 clones, 70% to 90% seen once, with about 2.9% in the top ten. The sample taken for sequencing was PBMCs. The origin of the receptors is a young woman in good health and CMV-seronegative.

The chain has TRBV2 and TRBJ1-5; possible D gene TRBD1, 6 bases. V was shortened by 6 bases and J by 7 bases, with 13 bases between the two germline ends. The CDR3 is 13 residues long. Germline V gene sequence: CDR1 SNHLY, CDR2 FYNNEI. The CDR3 DNA sequence: TGTGCCAGCAGCTGGGGGGGCTGGCAGCCCCAGCATTTT. Protein: CASSWGGWQPQHF.

This clone was recorded once. The genes are TRBV5-6 and TRBJ2-7; possible D gene TRBD2, 6 bases. The CDR3 runs to 16 residues. Germline assignment: CDR1 SGHDT and CDR2 YYEEEE. Trimming shortened V by 3 bases and J by 3 bases, and 19 bases separated the two germline ends. The CDR3 bases are TGTGCCAGCAGCTCATCAGCAGCCGGCGGGGTCTACGAGCAGTACTTC. Translating gives CASSSSAAGGVYEQYF.